The T cell receptor (beta chain) described here comes from a study of blood T cell repertoires in COVID-19. At the level of the study: Spain, Italy and the United States supplied samples that represented acute and convalescent COVID-19. The analysed material was cDNA or gDNA that came from T cells, B-cell-depleted T cells, or PBMCs.

V shed 6 bases and J 3 bases; nucleotides not matched to a gene: 5. Germline V gene lookup returns CDR1 MNHEY and CDR2 SVGAGI. The CDR3 is 14 amino acids. Original processing notes: Estimation of nucleated cell counts relied on the amplification of reference gene primers. Clones were sequenced by immunoSEQ multiplex PCR, and TCRdb holds only the in-frame ones, with some missing. The DNA gave D and trimming, while V, J and clone size come from that table. The sample lists 300,000 to 350,000 clones, roughly 90% occurring once. Cohort placement rested on clinical history that participants reported themselves. This clone was detected once.

The V call is TRBV6-5, the J call TRBJ1-1, with 9 bases lining up with TRBD1. This TCR came from a woman between 18 and 29 years old with acute COVID-19. Specimen: PBMCs or T cells enriched from blood (not recorded which). CDR3 nucleotides: TGTGCCAGCAGCACAGGGGGCCTTTACACTGAAGCTTTCTTT. This gives the protein CASSTGGLYTEAFF.